This TCR beta chain comes out of a study of shared clonotypes between healthy human individuals. Study-wide results and limits: Larger richness was generally estimated for naive than memory subsets. Owing to a small donor count, the genetic and exposure-history diversity represented was limited. Sampling covered blood only; tissue repertoires likely differ.

Produced via immunoSEQ multiplex PCR; TCRdb's table is partial and in-frame only. The data hold around 2,000,000 clones, with about 92% observed a single time. Positively selected for CCR7, the CD45RO-negative cells used as naive CD8 cells excluded terminally differentiated effector memory CD45RA+ cells. The study enrolled healthy HIV-negative adults without recent acute infections or vaccinations as donors. Remarks on this clone: The antigen is not known.

Trimming took off 2 bases at V and 4 bases at J, with 6 bases between the two ends. CDR3 size: 13 residues. CDR1 SGHRS and CDR2 YFSETQ come from the germline V gene. Sequenced material: naive CD8+ T cells from PBMCs. The sequence derives from a man younger than 30 in good health. Some clones in this sample may be carry-over from other donors' samples. This chain links TRBV5-1 with TRBJ2-2; D perhaps matches TRBD2 (5 bases). The CDR3: CASSFAGTGELFF. CDR3 sequence (DNA): TGCGCCAGCAGCTTTGCGGGCACCGGGGAGCTGTTTTTT.